Listed here are 9 T cell receptor beta chains from one sample, sequenced in a study of T cell responses to AZD1222 COVID-19 vaccine. Here immunoSEQ multiplex PCR was the method, and the copy in TCRdb shows in-frame clones only, minus some. Among 100,000 to 150,000 clones listed, 90% were seen once. This specimen consisted of peripheral blood, obtained on day 0 of MenACWY control vaccination. These receptors all come from an adult in good health.

The chain joins TRBV5-1 to TRBJ1-1; no clear D gene. The CDR3 spans 13 residues. V was pared by 4 bases and J by 1 base, with 8 bases between. Looked up from germline, CDR1 is SGHRS and CDR2 is YFSETQ. CDR3 in amino acids: CASSIAENTEAFF. DNA of the CDR3: TGCGCCAGCAGCATAGCAGAGAACACTGAAGCTTTCTTT.

The genes are TRBV9 and TRBJ1-2; D gene unclear. The CDR3 contains 14 residues. Per germline, CDR1 SGDLS and CDR2 YYNGEE. V dropped 0 bases and J dropped 3 bases, with 9 bases sitting between them. CDR3 region: CASSVGDWYYGYTF. DNA of the CDR3: TGTGCCAGCAGCGTAGGAGACTGGTACTATGGCTACACCTTC.

The rearrangement uses TRBV19 and TRBJ2-1, with 8 bases that match TRBD2. V was clipped by 5 bases and J by 8 bases; unmatched bases: 11. There are 15 residues in the CDR3. CDR1 LNHDA and CDR2 SQIVND come from the germline V gene (reference sequence). CDR3 nucleotide sequence: TGTGCCAGTAGTCGGGGGGGCAGTGAAAAGTATGAGCAGTTCTTC. Encoded protein: CASSRGGSEKYEQFF.

The rearrangement links TRBV19 to TRBJ1-5, with D hard to call. V dropped 1 base and J dropped 5 bases, with 6 bases sitting between them. The CDR3 loop spans 13 amino acids. Germline loops: CDR1 LNHDA, CDR2 SQIVND (reference sequence). The CDR3: CASSIASDQPQHF. For the CDR3, the DNA is TGTGCCAGTAGTATAGCGAGCGATCAGCCCCAGCATTTT. Together with reference TRBV19 and TRBJ1-5, the CDR3 gives the full variable domain: DGGITQSPKYLFRKEGQNVTLSCEQNLNHDAMYWYRQDPGQGLRLIYYSQIVNDFQKGDIAEGYSVSREKKESFPLTVTSAQKNPTAFYLCASSIASDQPQHFGDGTRLSIL.

V usage is TRBV4-2 and J usage is TRBJ2-2; 8 positions agree with TRBD2. This CDR3 spans 13 amino acids. CDR1 and CDR2 from the germline V gene are LGHNA and YNFKEQ. The CDR3 spells CATSGRLTGELFF. Here the CDR3 DNA reads TGTGCGACAAGCGGGAGACTCACCGGGGAGCTGTTTTTT.

The CDR3 loop reads CASSSPGLNSGNTIYF. For the CDR3, the DNA is TGTGCCAGCTCATCGCCGGGACTGAACTCTGGAAACACCATATATTTT. The chain carries TRBV18 and TRBJ1-3; D possibly corresponds to TRBD1 (5 bases). Trimming pared 5 bases from V and 0 bases from J, leaving 14 bases between. Germline loops: CDR1 KGHSH, CDR2 LQKENI. The CDR3 covers 16 residues. Looking up the rest from reference TRBV18 and TRBJ1-3 gives the full variable domain: NAGVMQNPRHLVRRRGQEARLRCSPMKGHSHVYWYRQLPEEGLKFMVYLQKENIIDESGMPKERFSAEFPKEGPSILRIQQVVRGDSAAYFCASSSPGLNSGNTIYFGEGSWLTVV.

The V gene is TRBV5-1, the J gene TRBJ1-3; 8 nucleotides line up with TRBD1. V trimming: 4 bases; J trimming: 3 bases; junction bases outside the gene matches: 6. The germline V gene has CDR1 SGHRS and CDR2 YFSETQ. This CDR3 is 15 amino acids long. The CDR3 region is CASSVQGADGNTIYF. The CDR3 nucleotides read TGCGCCAGCAGCGTCCAGGGGGCGGATGGAAACACCATATATTTT.

This chain uses TRBV19 with TRBJ2-5, with TRBD1 identical over 11 bases. Germline CDR1 and CDR2: LNHDA and SQIVND (reference sequence). The CDR3 runs 15 residues. With V trimmed by 4 bases and J by 3 bases, 4 bases remained unmatched. The CDR3 DNA sequence: TGTGCCAGTAGTACCCCGGGACAGGGGGAAGAGACCCAGTACTTC. Translating gives CASSTPGQGEETQYF.

The chain combines TRBV3-1 (or the pseudogene TRBV3-2) with TRBJ1-4; D unclear. V was shortened by 2 bases and J by 7 bases, with 14 bases between the two germline ends. Germline lookup yields CDR1 LGHDT and CDR2 YNNKEL (reference sequence). The CDR3 is made up of 15 amino acids. The CDR3: CASSQRTLTAEKLFF. The DNA for the CDR3 is TGTGCCAGCAGCCAAAGAACCCTAACGGCTGAAAAACTGTTTTTT.